This T cell receptor beta chain is from a study of shared clonotypes between healthy human individuals. The naive CD8 population came from CD45RO-negative cells selected for CCR7, without terminally differentiated effector memory CD45RA+ cells. CDR1 MDHEN and CDR2 SYDVKM come from the germline V gene. The CDR3 is made up of 10 amino acids. The V end was cut by 8 bases, the J end by 8 bases, with 8 bases between. Here immunoSEQ multiplex PCR was the method, and the copy in TCRdb shows in-frame clones only, minus some. The data contain some 580,000 clones, 95% to 98% of them singletons. The sample consisted of naive CD8+ T cells sorted from blood. V gene TRBV28 combines with J gene TRBJ2-3; no clear D. This TCR derives from a man aged 30 to 45 in good health. CDR3 region: CASLPVTQYF. DNA for the CDR3: TGTGCCAGCCTGCCCGTTACGCAGTATTTT.